This T cell receptor beta chain comes out of a study of blood T cells in healthy people across ages. Overall study results and limits: Investigators viewed diversity estimates from one million T cells as underestimates, the study reported.

Primed by a sample-barcoded 5' primer and a J-beta primer mix, a second PCR proceeded for about 6 to 12 cycles. TCRdb called the 5' RACE reads again in MiXCR, with one record for every CDR3 protein. Among about 1 million distinct CDR3 sequences listed, 40% to 45% were seen once. Germline V gene data show CDR1 as SEHNR and CDR2 as FQNEAQ (reference sequence). The CDR3 spans 12 residues. V was trimmed by 1 base and J by 8 bases, leaving 6 bases between them. On this clonotype itself: Its target is not known.

Material: blood. V gene TRBV7-9 combines with J gene TRBJ1-5; D remains ambiguous. The receptor comes from a woman in her sixties or seventies in good health. This chain's CDR3 is CASSLGGEPQHF. The CDR3 bases are TGTGCCAGCAGCTTAGGTGGTGAGCCCCAGCATTTT.